This T cell receptor (beta chain) comes out of a study of response to subunit inactivated influenza vaccine. MiXCR was run by TCRdb on the RT-PCR reads, yielding one entry per CDR3 protein. The repertoire holds 200,000 to 300,000 distinct CDR3 sequences, with more than 10% as singletons. CDR3 length: 18 amino acids. CDR1 and CDR2 (germline): MGHRA, YSYEKL. The V end was cut by 4 bases, the J end by 6 bases, with 24 bases between. This clonotype was found a few times. The clonotype was recovered from a man between 45 and 60 years old who received an inactivated influenza vaccine. Sequences were derived from non-naive T cells sorted from PBMCs, sampled around 15 days before vaccination. J is TRBJ2-2 and V is TRBV4-1; D is perhaps TRBD2 (5 bases). The DNA of the CDR3 is TGCGCCAGCAGCCCAATCTTATGGGCAGCCAAGGAGGCCGGGGAGCTGTTTTTT. Translated, it gives CASSPILWAAKEAGELFF.